What follows is one T cell receptor beta chain and its context. The method was immunoSEQ multiplex PCR; TCRdb's version includes in-frame clones alone and lacks a portion of them. The table lists fewer than 350,000 clones, around 90% of them singletons. Enrollees, 18 to 89 years old, lived in fewer than 25 US areas. The sample comes from a study of blood T cell repertoires in COVID-19. The V gene end was trimmed by 4 bases and the J gene end by 2 bases; junction bases not matched to a gene: 5. The CDR3 consists of 15 residues. Germline CDR1 reads LNHDA; CDR2 reads SQIVND (reference sequence). The source of this sequence is a woman aged 40-49 years who had recovered from COVID-19. The specimen sequenced was PBMCs or T cells enriched from blood (not recorded which). V and J are TRBV19 and TRBJ1-2, with TRBD1 identical over 9 bases. The CDR3 nucleotides read TGTGCCAGTAGTAGGAGGACAGGGGCAAACTATGGCTACACCTTC. Its protein is CASSRRTGANYGYTF.